The entry below gives a single TCR beta chain sequence along with its context. The sample comes from a study of OX40 agonist ivuxolimab in advanced cancers. CDR1 and CDR2 (germline): LNHDA, SQIVND (reference sequence). V was pared by 6 bases and J by 3 bases, with 7 bases of the junction left unmatched. The CDR3 is 14 amino acids. Assay used: immunoSEQ multiplex PCR; TCRdb lists only in-frame clones, some missing. Of around 50,000 clones in the sample, 85% to 90% were seen once. Blood was sampled at baseline, cycle 4 day 1, and cycle 7 day 1. This receptor was taken from an adult with an advanced solid tumor such as melanoma, head and neck, liver or kidney cancer. The chain has TRBV19 and TRBJ1-2; TRBD1 aligns across 7 bases. The sequenced sample was CD4+ or CD8+ T cells sorted from blood, obtained in a trial of the OX40 agonist ivuxolimab. This chain's CDR3 is CASSSSRGDYGYTF. DNA of the CDR3: TGTGCCAGTAGCTCCTCCAGGGGGGACTATGGCTACACCTTC.